These 14 T cell receptor beta chains originate from one sample sequenced in a study of early T cells in non-severe SARS-CoV-2 infection. TCRdb ran MiXCR on the 5' RACE reads and lists one entry per CDR3 protein. The repertoire holds about 59,000 distinct CDR3 sequences, with around 14% as singletons. This sample comprised whole blood, obtained at baseline. These receptors originate from an adult who was a healthcare worker with PCR-confirmed SARS-CoV-2 infection or an uninfected control (not recorded which).

This clonotype came up a few times. V and J are TRBV11-2 and TRBJ2-3; D may be TRBD2 (6 bases). The CDR3 loop spans 15 amino acids. Trimming shortened V by 2 bases and J by 3 bases, and 12 bases separated the two germline ends. Germline values: CDR1 SGHAT, CDR2 FQNNGV. CDR3 protein: CASSLITGVTDTQYF. Written as DNA, the CDR3 is TGTGCCAGCAGCTTAATCACGGGGGTGACAGATACGCAGTATTTT. Drawing the rest from reference TRBV11-2 and TRBJ2-3, the complete variable domain is EAGVAQSPRYKIIEKRQSVAFWCNPISGHATLYWYQQILGQGPKLLIQFQNNGVVDDSQLPKDRFSAERLKGVDSTLKIQPAKLEDSAVYLCASSLITGVTDTQYFGPGTRLTVL.

The chain joins TRBV24-1 to TRBJ2-7, with no clear D. V was clipped by 5 bases and J by 6 bases, with 13 bases between them. CDR3 length: 13 residues. The germline gives CDR1 KGHDR, CDR2 SFDVKD. The CDR3 DNA is TGTGCCACCAGTGCCCCAGGACGAGTCGAGCAGTACTTC. Translation gives CATSAPGRVEQYF.

This sequence joins TRBV12-3 or TRBV12-4 and TRBJ2-7; D remains ambiguous. Trimming shortened V by 4 bases and J by 0 bases, and 7 bases separated the two germline ends. This CDR3 contains 13 residues. Here the CDR3 reads CASSSPFSYEQYF. The CDR3 DNA follows: TGTGCCAGCAGTTCTCCCTTCTCCTACGAGCAGTACTTC.

Ten or more counts support this clonotype. This chain links TRBV4-1 with TRBJ1-1, with 10 bases matching TRBD1. Germline V gives CDR1 MGHRA, CDR2 YSYEKL. The CDR3 is 16 amino acids. J was trimmed by 5 bases and V by 0 bases; bases with no gene match: 6. CDR3 protein: CASSQERGQGGTEAFF. CDR3 sequence (DNA): TGCGCCAGCAGCCAAGAACGCGGACAGGGGGGGACTGAAGCTTTCTTT.

This rearrangement joins TRBV5-1 to TRBJ2-6, with 11 positions matching TRBD1. V lost 4 bases to trimming and J lost 0 bases; unmatched junction nucleotides: 3. The CDR3 runs to 17 residues. The germline V gene encodes CDR1 SGHRS and CDR2 YFSETQ. The DNA of the CDR3 is TGCGCCAGCAGCAGGACAGGGGGCGCCTCTGGGGCCAACGTCCTGACTTTC. As protein: CASSRTGGASGANVLTF. Using reference TRBV5-1 and TRBJ2-6 for the parts outside the CDR3, the full variable domain is KAGVTQTPRYLIKTRGQQVTLSCSPISGHRSVSWYQQTPGQGLQFLFEYFSETQRNKGNFPGRFSGRQFSNSRSEMNVSTLELGDSALYLCASSRTGGASGANVLTFGAGSRLTVL.

This clonotype occurred a few times. The rearrangement links TRBV9 to TRBJ1-5, with D perhaps TRBD1 (5 bases). The germline V gene encodes CDR1 SGDLS and CDR2 YYNGEE. Trimming took 3 bases from V and 10 from J, leaving 14 bases between them. The CDR3 is made up of 13 amino acids. The CDR3 is CASSGGLFEPQHF. CDR3 nucleotide sequence: TGTGCCAGCAGCGGGGGACTCTTTGAACCCCAGCATTTT.

This clonotype has at least ten counts. The V and J genes are TRBV5-1 and TRBJ2-2; TRBD1 agrees at 7 bases. CDR1 is SGHRS, CDR2 YFSETQ, per germline. Trimming at V came to 0 bases and at J to 3 bases, leaving 11 bases not matched to a gene. CDR3 length equals 18 residues. CDR3 loop: CASSLDREGAWDTGELFF. Here the CDR3 DNA reads TGCGCCAGCAGCTTGGATCGCGAGGGGGCGTGGGACACCGGGGAGCTGTTTTTT. The variable domain in full, completed from reference TRBV5-1 and TRBJ2-2, reads KAGVTQTPRYLIKTRGQQVTLSCSPISGHRSVSWYQQTPGQGLQFLFEYFSETQRNKGNFPGRFSGRQFSNSRSEMNVSTLELGDSALYLCASSLDREGAWDTGELFFGEGSRLTVL.

The rearrangement joins TRBV7-6 to TRBJ2-3; 10 bases map to TRBD2. Germline V lookup: CDR1 SGHVS, CDR2 FNYEAQ. The CDR3 is 16 residues long. V trimming: 1 base; J trimming: 9 bases; junction bases outside the gene matches: 10. The CDR3: CASSLGASGGEDTQYF. Written as DNA, the CDR3 is TGTGCCAGCAGCTTAGGAGCTAGCGGGGGAGAAGACACGCAGTATTTT.

The J gene is TRBJ2-2, the V gene TRBV25-1; 9 bases agree with TRBD2. Trimming took 11 bases from V and 6 from J; bases not matched to a gene: 7. Germline values: CDR1 MGHDK, CDR2 SYGVNS. There are 13 residues in the CDR3. The CDR3 DNA sequence: TGTGCCGTCGGGACTAGCCCCCCCGGGGAGCTGTTTTTT. This sequence encodes CAVGTSPPGELFF.

This clonotype has just a few counts. The chain is built from TRBV18 and TRBJ2-7; no clear D. CDR3 length equals 13 residues. Between the trimmed V and J ends, which lost 2 bases and 5 bases, there was a span of 10 bases. Germline CDR1 is KGHSH and CDR2 is LQKENI. The CDR3 loop reads CASSPSRQHEQYF. The CDR3 DNA follows: TGTGCCAGCTCACCATCGAGGCAACACGAGCAGTACTTC.

The rearrangement uses TRBV5-5 and TRBJ2-7, with D possibly being TRBD1 (7 bases). Germline V gene sequence: CDR1 SGHKS, CDR2 YYEKEE (reference sequence). The V end was cut by 6 bases, the J end by 9 bases, with 13 bases between. The CDR3 spans 11 residues. CDR3 bases: TGTGCCAGCACCCCAGGGGGGATGCAGTACTTC. It yields the protein CASTPGGMQYF. Variable domain in full (rest from reference TRBV5-5 and TRBJ2-7): DAGVTQSPTHLIKTRGQQVTLRCSPISGHKSVSWYQQVLGQGPQFIFQYYEKEERGRGNFPDRFSARQFPNYSSELNVNALLLGDSALYLCASTPGGMQYFGPGTRLTVT.

The CDR3: CSARGTGAANQPQHF. CDR3 sequence (DNA): TGCAGTGCTCGAGGGACAGGGGCGGCTAATCAGCCCCAGCATTTT. The J gene is TRBJ1-5, the V gene TRBV20-1; 10 bases align to TRBD1. The CDR3 runs 15 residues. Losses at the gene ends were 5 bases for V and 4 bases for J; bases not matched to a gene: 8. The V gene's germline CDR1 is DFQATT and CDR2 SNEGSKA (reference sequence).

The chain couples TRBV2 to TRBJ2-3; 9 bases map to TRBD2. This CDR3 has 17 residues. From germline, CDR1 is SNHLY and CDR2 FYNNEI. The J segment lost 0 bases and the V segment lost 4 bases, leaving 8 bases of the junction unmatched. In DNA form, the CDR3 reads TGTGCCAGCAGTGTTCACAGCGGGGGGCCGAGCACAGATACGCAGTATTTT. Residues: CASSVHSGGPSTDTQYF.

This clonotype has only a few counts. The chain links TRBV20-1 to TRBJ2-3; D is unresolved. The V end was cut by 1 base, the J end by 0 bases, with 11 bases between. The germline CDR1 and CDR2 sequences are DFQATT and SNEGSKA (reference sequence). There are 15 residues in the CDR3. This chain's CDR3 is CSARVFVPSTDTQYF. CDR3 in DNA: TGCAGTGCTAGAGTCTTTGTCCCTAGCACAGATACGCAGTATTTT.